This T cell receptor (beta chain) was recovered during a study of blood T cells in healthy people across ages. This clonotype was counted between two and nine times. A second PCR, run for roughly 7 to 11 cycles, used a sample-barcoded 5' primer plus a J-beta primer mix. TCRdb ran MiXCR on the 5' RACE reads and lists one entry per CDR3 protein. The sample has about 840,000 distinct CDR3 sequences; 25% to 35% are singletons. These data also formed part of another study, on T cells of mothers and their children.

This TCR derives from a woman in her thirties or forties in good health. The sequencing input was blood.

CDR3 in amino acids: CASSSRGESEAFF. In DNA form, the CDR3 reads TGTGCCAGCAGCTCAAGGGGGGAGTCTGAAGCTTTCTTT. The J gene is TRBJ1-1, the V gene TRBV5-5, with D perhaps matching TRBD1 (6 bases). This CDR3 is built from 13 residues. Germline CDR1 and CDR2: SGHKS and YYEKEE (reference sequence). Trimming left V 3 bases short and J 6 bases short, with 12 bases between.